A selection of T cell receptor beta chains follows, all from one sample in a study of T cell responses to AZD1222 COVID-19 vaccine. TCRdb's copy holds only in-frame clones and misses some; the assay was immunoSEQ multiplex PCR. This table holds under 130,000 clones, approximately 90% found once. The source material was peripheral blood, sampled 28 days after the second AZD1222 dose. The source is an adult who received the AZD1222 COVID-19 vaccine. Each CDR3 is given without its conserved first and last residue. Each record gives: V gene, D gene, J gene, CDR3 protein. D genes are given only for firm matches.

>TRBV6-1|.|TRBJ2-3
ASSEGSADTQY
>TRBV5-6|.|TRBJ2-2
ASSLAPVRRLF
>TRBV6-2/TRBV6-3|.|TRBJ2-1
ASSYSRKSSYEQF
>TRBV5-1|.|TRBJ1-1
ASSRRTDAEAF
>TRBV28|.|TRBJ2-2
ASISSQAHTGELF
>TRBV11-2|TRBD1|TRBJ1-2
ASSSQDRGDYGYT
>TRBV7-9|.|TRBJ1-4
ASSSRQDTNEKLF
>TRBV27|TRBD1|TRBJ2-2
ASSLNRGPGELF
>TRBV5-1|TRBD2|TRBJ2-6
ASSAGTSATSGANVLT
>TRBV12-3/TRBV12-4|.|TRBJ1-2
ASSRTVDGYT
>TRBV11-2|.|TRBJ1-1
ASSPISLSGKINTEAF
>TRBV3-1/TRBV3-2|TRBD1|TRBJ2-7
ASSRQGTYEQY
>TRBV7-3|TRBD2|TRBJ2-1
ASSPPGLENEQF
>TRBV28|TRBD2|TRBJ2-5
ASSLGLAGVHETQY
>TRBV6-5|.|TRBJ2-7
ASSLYRTQDEQY
>TRBV7-8|.|TRBJ2-7
ASSLDGGLEQY
>TRBV7-9|TRBD2|TRBJ2-3
ASSLGTSGTDTQY
>TRBV14|TRBD1|TRBJ2-5
ASSFRTGSKEYQETQY
>TRBV27|.|TRBJ1-5
ASSAAMGGNQPQH
>TRBV10-3|.|TRBJ2-5
AMGRGQETQY
>TRBV29-1|TRBD2|TRBJ2-3
SVLTSGRARLTDTQY
>TRBV18|.|TRBJ1-2
ASSPGVRADGYT
>TRBV19|.|TRBJ2-1
ASSPHGDEQF
>TRBV11-2|.|TRBJ2-6
ASSLVVSGANVLT
>TRBV28|.|TRBJ2-3
ASSDGTDTQY
>TRBV2|TRBD2|TRBJ2-1
ASSEPTSGDEQF